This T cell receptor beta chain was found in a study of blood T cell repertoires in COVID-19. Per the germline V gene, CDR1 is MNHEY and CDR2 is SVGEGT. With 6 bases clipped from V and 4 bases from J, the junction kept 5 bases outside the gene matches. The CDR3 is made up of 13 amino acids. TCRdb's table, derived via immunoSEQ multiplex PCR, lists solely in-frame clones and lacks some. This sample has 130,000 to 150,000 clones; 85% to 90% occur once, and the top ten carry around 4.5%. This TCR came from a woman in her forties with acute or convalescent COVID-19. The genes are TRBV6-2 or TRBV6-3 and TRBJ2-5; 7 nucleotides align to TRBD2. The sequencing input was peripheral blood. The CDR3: CASSDWGGETQYF. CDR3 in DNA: TGTGCCAGCAGCGACTGGGGGGGAGAGACCCAGTACTTC.